This T cell receptor beta chain was recorded in a study of post-analysis software for immune sequencing data. The overall study: The cohort encompassed relapsing-remitting, secondary progressive and progressive-relapsing multiple sclerosis disease courses. Regarding the study as a whole: People with multiple sclerosis had a significantly lower normalized Chao1 diversity than controls did. With F measure, samples from one preparation batch clustered together strongly. Roughly five TRBV segments were more frequent in patients than controls; TRBV5-6, TRBV5-1 and TRBV20-1 belonged to this group.

V lost 4 bases, J lost 0 bases, and 7 bases stayed unmatched. Per germline, CDR1 MGHRA and CDR2 YSYEKL. The CDR3 runs to 16 residues. This clonotype came up many times. Its antigen is as yet unknown. The TCR beta cDNA libraries carried unique molecular identifiers. The T cell input of roughly 0.9 to 11 million gave roughly 0.5 million cDNA molecules. In TCRdb, the PCR reads were re-called with MiXCR into one record per CDR3 protein. The sample has about 260,000 distinct CDR3 sequences, less than 40% seen once. V usage is TRBV4-1 and J usage is TRBJ2-3, with 7 bases aligning to TRBD2. The sample consisted of blood. This TCR was recovered from a girl aged 10-17 years with multiple sclerosis. In nucleotides, the CDR3 is TGCGCCAGCAGCCCCAATGACGGGGGGAGCACAGATACGCAGTATTTT. Encoded protein: CASSPNDGGSTDTQYF.